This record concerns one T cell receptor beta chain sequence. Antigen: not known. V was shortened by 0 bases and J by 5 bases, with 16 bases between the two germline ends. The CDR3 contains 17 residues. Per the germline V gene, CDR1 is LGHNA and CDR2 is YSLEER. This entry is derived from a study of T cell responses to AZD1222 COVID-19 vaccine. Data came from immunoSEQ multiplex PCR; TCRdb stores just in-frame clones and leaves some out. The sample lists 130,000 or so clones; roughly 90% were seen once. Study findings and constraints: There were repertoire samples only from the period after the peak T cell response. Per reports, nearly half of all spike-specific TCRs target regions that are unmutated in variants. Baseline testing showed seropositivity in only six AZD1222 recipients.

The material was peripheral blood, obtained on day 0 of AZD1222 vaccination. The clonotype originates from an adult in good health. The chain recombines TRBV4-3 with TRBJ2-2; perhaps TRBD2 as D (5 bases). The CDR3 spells CASSQDQSGIGTGELFF. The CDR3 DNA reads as TGCGCCAGCAGCCAAGATCAGAGCGGAATAGGGACCGGGGAGCTGTTTTTT.